This TCR beta chain was captured by sequencing in a study of CD8 T cells in Susac syndrome. The study, taken as a whole, reports: The study admitted that it had a relatively small number of individuals in its TCR sequencing and HLA analysis.

Notes on this clonotype: What it binds is unknown.

Reverse transcription of roughly 0.45 to 1 ug RNA was carried out with random hexamers. TCRdb called the immunoSEQ multiplex PCR reads again in MiXCR, with one record for every CDR3 protein. The sample has about 120,000 distinct CDR3 sequences; approximately 94% are singletons. The CDR3 covers 13 residues. V was clipped by 6 bases and J by 0 bases, with 7 bases between them. CDR1 SNHLY and CDR2 FYNNEI come from the germline V gene. The sequenced material came from CD4+ T cells from PBMCs. The receptor was isolated from a human donor in good health. This rearrangement joins TRBV2 to TRBJ2-3; D is ambiguous. The CDR3 is CASRVKSTDTQYF. The CDR3 nucleotides are TGTGCCAGCAGAGTAAAGAGCACAGATACGCAGTATTTT.